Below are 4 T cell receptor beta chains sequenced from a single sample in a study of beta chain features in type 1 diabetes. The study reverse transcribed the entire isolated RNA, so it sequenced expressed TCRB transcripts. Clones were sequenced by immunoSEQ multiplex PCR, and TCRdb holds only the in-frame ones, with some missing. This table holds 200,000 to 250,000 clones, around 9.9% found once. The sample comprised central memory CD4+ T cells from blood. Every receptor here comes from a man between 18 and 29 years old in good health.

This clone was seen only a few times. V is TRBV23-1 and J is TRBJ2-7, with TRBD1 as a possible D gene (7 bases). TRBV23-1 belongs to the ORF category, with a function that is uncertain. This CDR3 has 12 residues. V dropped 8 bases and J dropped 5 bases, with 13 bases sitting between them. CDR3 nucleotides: TGCGCCAGCCTAGACAGGGAGGACGAGCAGTACTTC. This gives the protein CASLDREDEQYF.

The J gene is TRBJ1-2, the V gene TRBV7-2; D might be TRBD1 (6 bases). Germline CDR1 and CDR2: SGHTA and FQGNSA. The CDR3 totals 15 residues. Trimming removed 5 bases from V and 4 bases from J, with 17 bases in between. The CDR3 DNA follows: TGTGCCAGCAGCCCGCAGCGGGGGCTGGTCTATGGCTACACCTTC. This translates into CASSPQRGLVYGYTF.

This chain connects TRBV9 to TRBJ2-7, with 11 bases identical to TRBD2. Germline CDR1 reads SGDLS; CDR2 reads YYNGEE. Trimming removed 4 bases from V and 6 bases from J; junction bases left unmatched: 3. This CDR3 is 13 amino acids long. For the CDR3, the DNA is TGTGCCAGCAGCTCTAGCGGGGGGTCCGAGCAGTACTTC. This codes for CASSSSGGSEQYF.

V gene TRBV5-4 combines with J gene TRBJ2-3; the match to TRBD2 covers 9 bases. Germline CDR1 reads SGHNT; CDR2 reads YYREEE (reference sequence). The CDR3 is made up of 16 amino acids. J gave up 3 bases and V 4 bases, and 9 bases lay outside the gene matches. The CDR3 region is CASSRLTSGQTDTQYF. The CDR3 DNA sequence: TGTGCCAGCAGCCGATTGACTAGCGGACAAACAGATACGCAGTATTTT.